Listed below are T cell receptor beta chains from one sample, sequenced in a study of T cells after yellow fever vaccination. TCRdb re-called the 5' RACE reads through MiXCR, storing one row per CDR3 protein. The table lists hundreds of thousands of distinct CDR3 sequences, approximately 8% of them singletons, with 17% in the top ten. The source was PBMCs, collected around 45 days after the first yellow fever vaccination. These receptor sequences come from a young man who received the YFV17D yellow fever vaccine. Both conserved end residues are part of each CDR3. A D gene is named only where the DNA matches it firmly. Clone size is given for some rows only: seen once, a few or many times, or a class if the clone is expanded.

TGTGCCAGCACCAACGGCGGGGGTGCCAAAAACATTCAGTACTTC CASTNGGGAKNIQYF . TRBJ2-4 TRBD2 15 TRBV12-3/TRBV12-4
TGTGCCAGCAGGGACTGGAGCACAGATACGCAGTATTTT CASRDWSTDTQYF few TRBJ2-3 . 13 TRBV5-4
TGTGCCAGGGCCCGGGACAGCAGCACAGATACGCAGTATTTT CARARDSSTDTQYF few TRBJ2-3 TRBD1 14 TRBV6-1
TGTGCCAGCAGCTTAGTCGGGGGGGCAGAAGGCTACACCTTC CASSLVGGAEGYTF . TRBJ1-2 . 14 TRBV7-2
TGCGCCAGCAGCCAAGTTACCGGAGCTGGGTTGTTCTACGAGCAGTACTTC CASSQVTGAGLFYEQYF few TRBJ2-7 . 17 TRBV4-3
TGTGCCAGCAGTTTTTCAGGGGGATACAATGAGCAGTTCTTC CASSFSGGYNEQFF many TRBJ2-1 TRBD1 14 TRBV28
TGTGCCAGCAGTTACAGTAACTATGGCTACACCTTC CASSYSNYGYTF few TRBJ1-2 . 12 TRBV6-6
TGTGCCAGCAAACCCTCTGGGGCCAACGTCCTGACTTTC CASKPSGANVLTF many TRBJ2-6 . 13 TRBV6-2/TRBV6-3
TGTGCCAGCAGTTTGGGACCAGGGGCCAAAAACATTCAGTACTTC CASSLGPGAKNIQYF . TRBJ2-4 . 15 TRBV27
TGTGCCAGCAGCTTGGACAGGGGAGATCTAGCGGGACAAGAGACCCAGTACTTC CASSLDRGDLAGQETQYF . TRBJ2-5 . 18 TRBV11-2
TGCGCCAGCAGCTTAGGGGGTCCCTACGAGCAGTACTTC CASSLGGPYEQYF many TRBJ2-7 . 13 TRBV5-1
TGTGCCAGCAGTTGGGGCGCGGAAGCTAACTATGGCTACACCTTC CASSWGAEANYGYTF many TRBJ1-2 . 15 TRBV6-5
TGCAGCGTTGAGTTGACGGACTACGAGCAGTACTTC CSVELTDYEQYF many TRBJ2-7 . 12 TRBV29-1
TGTGCCAGCAGCGGCCTTCTCCGGACAGGCTTTGGCTACACCTTC CASSGLLRTGFGYTF . TRBJ1-2 TRBD1 15 TRBV9
TGTGCCAGCAGTTGGTCCCGGACTAGCGGGGGTGGAGATACGCAGTATTTT CASSWSRTSGGGDTQYF . TRBJ2-3 TRBD2 17 TRBV6-5
TGCGCCAGCAGCTTAACCAGGGGGCAAGAGACCCAGTACTTC CASSLTRGQETQYF . TRBJ2-5 TRBD1 14 TRBV5-1
TGTGCCAGCAGTCAATTCTCTACAGGGTTAAGTCAGCCCCAGCATTTT CASSQFSTGLSQPQHF few TRBJ1-5 . 16 TRBV27
TGTGCCAGCAAATTCGGGGGGAATCGAGAGACCCAGTACTTC CASKFGGNRETQYF . TRBJ2-5 TRBD2 14 TRBV6-1
TGTGCCAGCAGGGAGGGATTTCTGGGCGCGACCCAGTACTTC CASREGFLGATQYF few TRBJ2-5 . 14 TRBV2
TGTGCCAGCAGTATGTCTGGGAGCGGGGGTGGCGTAGAGACCCAGTACTTC CASSMSGSGGGVETQYF few TRBJ2-5 TRBD2 17 TRBV27
TGTGCCAGCTGCGACAGGGGAGGTAATTCACCCCTCCACTTT CASCDRGGNSPLHF . TRBJ1-6 TRBD1 14 TRBV27
TGTGCCAGCTGCCTAGAGCCGAACACTGAAGCTTTCTTT CASCLEPNTEAFF few TRBJ1-1 . 13 TRBV12-3/TRBV12-4
TGTGCCAGCAGAAGAGACAGGGGAGCAGATACGCAGTATTTT CASRRDRGADTQYF . TRBJ2-3 TRBD1 14 TRBV7-2
TGCGCCAGCAGCGATACACCAGGGGCAGCTAACTATGGCTACACCTTC CASSDTPGAANYGYTF few TRBJ1-2 . 16 TRBV5-1
TGCAGCGTGGGGACAGGGGGCATCGGGGAGCTGTTTTTT CSVGTGGIGELFF . TRBJ2-2 TRBD1 13 TRBV29-1
TGCGCCAGCAGCTTACAGGGGAGTTCAGCTGGCTACACCTTC CASSLQGSSAGYTF few TRBJ1-2 TRBD1 14 TRBV5-1
TGTGCCAGCAGTCCCCTCCGGGACAACACTGAAGCTTTCTTT CASSPLRDNTEAFF . TRBJ1-1 . 14 TRBV6-1
TGTGCCAGCGGGACAGGGGGCAATCAGCCCCAGCATTTT CASGTGGNQPQHF many TRBJ1-5 TRBD1 13 TRBV12-3/TRBV12-4
TGTGCCAGCAGCCAAGATGGGACTAGCGGGGCAGATACGCAGTATTTT CASSQDGTSGADTQYF many TRBJ2-3 TRBD2 16 TRBV4-2
TGCGCCAGCAGCCAAGAGGCCAGCGGTTCTGGAAACACCATATATTTT CASSQEASGSGNTIYF . TRBJ1-3 . 16 TRBV4-3
TGTGCCAGCAGCTCCACAGGTCATAATTCACCCCTCCACTTT CASSSTGHNSPLHF few TRBJ1-6 . 14 TRBV11-2
TGTGCCAGCAGTTTTGGGAAGGGACTCAGTGAAAAACTGTTTTTT CASSFGKGLSEKLFF . TRBJ1-4 . 15 TRBV12-3/TRBV12-4
TGTGCCAGCTCACCACCGAACTTGGGGACCGGGGAGCTGTTTTTT CASSPPNLGTGELFF . TRBJ2-2 . 15 TRBV18
TGTGCCAGCAGCCGGGACAGGGGGCTGTCAGATACGCAGTATTTT CASSRDRGLSDTQYF few TRBJ2-3 TRBD1 15 TRBV6-1
TGTGCCAGCAGCCAAGATTCCCCAGTCTACAATGAGCAGTTCTTC CASSQDSPVYNEQFF many TRBJ2-1 . 15 TRBV3-1
TGCGCCAGCAGCCTATCGGACGGGAACACTGAAGCTTTCTTT CASSLSDGNTEAFF few TRBJ1-1 . 14 TRBV4-1
TGCAGCGCCCTTCTACCGGGACAGTCAGACGAGGGGGAGCTGTTTTTT CSALLPGQSDEGELFF . TRBJ2-2 TRBD1 16 TRBV29-1
TGCAGTGCTCAGAGCATGATATTTGTCACAGATACGCAGTATTTT CSAQSMIFVTDTQYF . TRBJ2-3 . 15 TRBV20-1
TGTGCCAGCAGCAAGACTAGCGGGGGCGAGCAGTACTTC CASSKTSGGEQYF . TRBJ2-7 TRBD2 13 TRBV7-2
TGTGCCTGGATCGGGACAGGGAGTTCCGGGGAGCTGTTTTTT CAWIGTGSSGELFF few TRBJ2-2 TRBD1 14 TRBV30
TGTGCCAGCAGCCCCTCCTTGAGGAATCAGCCCCAGCATTTT CASSPSLRNQPQHF . TRBJ1-5 . 14 TRBV3-1
TGTGCCAGCAGGCGGACTAGCGGTACAGATACGCAGTATTTT CASRRTSGTDTQYF many TRBJ2-3 TRBD2 14 TRBV6-1
TGTGCCAGCAGTTCCAAAGCCTACAGGGTCAGCAATCAGCCCCAGCATTTT CASSSKAYRVSNQPQHF . TRBJ1-5 . 17 TRBV12-3/TRBV12-4
TGTGCCACCCAACCTAGCGCCCGCACAGATACGCAGTATTTT CATQPSARTDTQYF few TRBJ2-3 . 14 TRBV10-3
TGTGCCAGCAGCTTGAAGCCAGGGGACGTTGGCTACACCTTC CASSLKPGDVGYTF few TRBJ1-2 . 14 TRBV11-1
TGTGCCAGCAGCGACACACGGGCGGCGTTGGGGGGGACTGAAGCTTTCTTT CASSDTRAALGGTEAFF . TRBJ1-1 . 17 TRBV7-2
TGTGCCAGCAGTCTCGGAATGTTGGGCACCGGGGAGCTGTTTTTT CASSLGMLGTGELFF many TRBJ2-2 . 15 TRBV12-3/TRBV12-4
TGTGCCAGCAGTTGGGGACAGGGGGAGCACGAGCAGTACTTC CASSWGQGEHEQYF . TRBJ2-7 TRBD1 14 TRBV12-3/TRBV12-4
TGTGCCAGCAGTTACTCGATACCGAATTCCTATAATTCACCCCTCCACTTT CASSYSIPNSYNSPLHF . TRBJ1-6 . 17 TRBV6-5
TGTGCCAGCAGCTTAGGGACCGCCCCTAGCACAGATACGCAGTATTTT CASSLGTAPSTDTQYF . TRBJ2-3 . 16 TRBV7-9
TGTGCCAGCAGCCCTGGGACAGCTACCTTCAATCAGCCCCAGCATTTT CASSPGTATFNQPQHF . TRBJ1-5 TRBD1 16 TRBV6-1
TGTGCCAGCAGCCCATGGGGGGCCCAGACCTACGAGCAGTACTTC CASSPWGAQTYEQYF few TRBJ2-7 . 15 TRBV5-4
TGTGCCAGCAGGAGGTCGGGGGACAGTCTTACCTACGAGCAGTACTTC CASRRSGDSLTYEQYF many TRBJ2-7 . 16 TRBV6-1
TGTGCCAGCAGCTTATCTAGCGGGGGGGGAATAGATACGCAGTATTTT CASSLSSGGGIDTQYF few TRBJ2-3 TRBD2 16 TRBV7-8
TGTGCCAGCAGCTGGAGCGGGGGGGGATACAATGAGCAGTTCTTC CASSWSGGGYNEQFF many TRBJ2-1 TRBD2 15 TRBV5-5
TGTGCCAGTTACCGCCGGGGCTATGGCTACACCTTC CASYRRGYGYTF . TRBJ1-2 . 12 TRBV12-3/TRBV12-4
TGCGCCAGCGACGGAGGACAGGAGACAGATACGCAGTATTTT CASDGGQETDTQYF . TRBJ2-3 TRBD1 14 TRBV4-1